The 31 T cell receptor beta chains listed next were all sequenced from one sample in a study of T cells after yellow fever vaccination. TCRdb used MiXCR to reprocess the 5' RACE reads, holding one entry per CDR3 protein. In the table there are 310,000 or so distinct CDR3 sequences, 6.8% of which are singletons. Sequenced material: PBMCs, taken more than 40 days after the first yellow fever vaccination. The receptors stem from a man between 18 and 29 years old who received the YFV17D yellow fever vaccine.

This clonotype was counted a few times. This chain uses TRBV19 with TRBJ1-5, with D possibly being TRBD1 (5 bases). This CDR3 contains 14 residues. V shed 3 bases and J shed 7 bases, with 13 bases lying between them. Germline V gene lookup returns CDR1 LNHDA and CDR2 SQIVND (reference sequence). For the CDR3, the DNA is TGTGCCAGTAGTATCCGTCAGGGCGTACAGCCCCAGCATTTT. This translates into CASSIRQGVQPQHF. Using reference TRBV19 and TRBJ1-5 for the parts outside the CDR3, the full variable domain is DGGITQSPKYLFRKEGQNVTLSCEQNLNHDAMYWYRQDPGQGLRLIYYSQIVNDFQKGDIAEGYSVSREKKESFPLTVTSAQKNPTAFYLCASSIRQGVQPQHFGDGTRLSIL.

This clonotype was detected many times. The CDR3 DNA is TGTGCCAGCACCCAGCGGGGGTGGAACACCGGGGAGCTGTTTTTT. This encodes CASTQRGWNTGELFF. The chain carries TRBV12-3 or TRBV12-4 and TRBJ2-2; 8 positions match TRBD2. The CDR3 runs 15 residues. V was clipped by 7 bases and J by 1 base; unmatched bases: 5.

The V and J genes are TRBV6-1 and TRBJ2-3; possible D gene TRBD2, 6 bases. This CDR3 is 15 amino acids long. Trimming took 5 bases from V and 0 from J, leaving 12 bases between them. CDR1 is MNHNS, CDR2 SASEGT, per germline. This chain's CDR3 is CASSQSGDSTDTQYF. The CDR3 DNA sequence: TGTGCCAGCAGTCAATCGGGGGACAGCACAGATACGCAGTATTTT.

This clonotype came up many times. V gene TRBV9 combines with J gene TRBJ2-7; the D is unclear. Germline CDR1 reads SGDLS; CDR2 reads YYNGEE. The CDR3 contains 13 residues. Between the trimmed V and J ends, which lost 1 base and 1 base, there was a span of 6 bases. CDR3 amino acids: CASSVRASYEQYF. DNA of the CDR3: TGTGCCAGCAGCGTAAGGGCGTCCTACGAGCAGTACTTC.

This clonotype occurred many times. At one of its ends the junction is not consistent with the germline gene, which may arise from a read error. This chain joins TRBV7-2 and TRBJ1-4; D remains ambiguous. The germline CDR1 and CDR2 sequences are SGHTA and FQGNSA. The CDR3 runs 14 residues. CDR3 coding DNA: TGCGCCAGCAGCTTGGCAGGCTCTAATGAAAAACTGTTTTTT. The encoded protein is CASSLAGSNEKLFF. Full variable domain (missing parts from reference TRBV7-2 and TRBJ1-4): GAGVSQSPSNKVTEKGKDVELRCDPISGHTALYWYRQSLGQGLEFLIYFQGNSAPDKSGLPSDRFSAERTGGSVSTLTIQRTQQEDSAVYLCASSLAGSNEKLFFGSGTQLSVL.

This rearrangement joins TRBV5-5 to TRBJ2-1; D remains ambiguous. V lost 3 bases to trimming and J lost 3 bases, with 10 bases between them. CDR1 and CDR2 (germline): SGHKS, YYEKEE (reference sequence). The CDR3 sequence is 14 residues long. CDR3 DNA: TGTGCCAGCAGCTGGGGTGCCAGCTACAATGAGCAGTTCTTC. Its protein is CASSWGASYNEQFF.

A few counts support this clonotype. The chain has TRBV10-3 and TRBJ2-1; 10 bases fit TRBD2. The CDR3 has 15 amino acids. J gave up 5 bases and V 11 bases, and 12 bases lay outside the gene matches. The germline CDR1 and CDR2 sequences are ENHRY and SYGVKD. CDR3 DNA: TGTGCCTCCAGCTCTAGCGGGGGACTCGACAATGAGCAGTTCTTC. Protein product: CASSSSGGLDNEQFF.

Many counts were recorded for this clonotype. The chain links TRBV11-3 to TRBJ2-7, with 8 bases that match TRBD2. Looked up from germline, CDR1 is SGHNT and CDR2 is YENEEA. The CDR3 covers 14 residues. V dropped 2 bases and J dropped 5; count of bases not matched to a gene: 5. The CDR3 is CASSLSGGNDEQYF. The CDR3 bases are TGTGCCAGCAGCTTAAGCGGGGGAAACGACGAGCAGTACTTC.

This clonotype showed up just a few times. The chain carries TRBV23-1 and TRBJ2-3; D unresolved. TRBV23-1 is flagged as an ORF with uncertain function. The V gene lost 9 bases and the J gene lost 2 bases, with 21 bases spanning the gap. This CDR3 contains 16 residues. DNA for the CDR3: TGCGCCAGTCCCCCCTTACCTGGATTTCACACAGATACGCAGTATTTT. The encoded protein is CASPPLPGFHTDTQYF.

The chain links TRBV5-1 to TRBJ1-4; D gene uncertain. Germline lookup yields CDR1 SGHRS and CDR2 YFSETQ. Trimming left V 1 base short and J 0 bases short, with 10 bases between. The CDR3 consists of 16 residues. The CDR3 protein is CASSLMTPATNEKLFF. DNA of the CDR3: TGCGCCAGCAGCTTGATGACTCCCGCAACTAATGAAAAACTGTTTTTT.

This clonotype showed up many times. The gene calls are TRBV7-9 and TRBJ1-6; D might be TRBD1 (5 bases). The CDR3 totals 14 residues. V shed 1 base and J shed 5 bases, with 6 bases lying between them. In germline, CDR1 is SEHNR, CDR2 FQNEAQ (reference sequence). CDR3 region: CASSLEGDNSPLHF. The DNA of the CDR3 is TGTGCCAGCAGCTTAGAAGGGGATAATTCACCCCTCCACTTT.

In its sample, this clonotype was seen many times. The chain links TRBV4-1 to TRBJ1-2; possibly TRBD1 for D (5 bases). V was pared by 4 bases and J by 6 bases, with 18 bases between. Germline CDR1 reads MGHRA; CDR2 reads YSYEKL. There are 15 residues in the CDR3. The CDR3 DNA reads as TGCGCCAGCAGCCCTCAGGTGATGGGGCGGGATGGCTACACCTTC. Amino acid sequence: CASSPQVMGRDGYTF.

The chain combines TRBV5-6 with TRBJ2-7; possibly TRBD1 or TRBD2 for D (5 bases each). In germline, CDR1 is SGHDT, CDR2 YYEEEE. The CDR3 runs 15 residues. V lost 3 bases, J lost 4 bases, and 17 bases lay in between. The DNA for the CDR3 is TGTGCCAGCAGCTGGGGGAGTACAAGATCTTACGAGCAGTACTTC. Amino acid sequence: CASSWGSTRSYEQYF.

This clonotype was detected a few times. This chain uses TRBV4-1 with TRBJ2-3; D perhaps matches TRBD1 (6 bases). This CDR3 comprises 15 residues. The germline V gene encodes CDR1 MGHRA and CDR2 YSYEKL. Trimming removed 1 base at V and 4 bases at J, with 12 bases between. In DNA form, the CDR3 reads TGCGCCAGCAGCCAAGCCGAACAGGGTTCAGATACGCAGTATTTT. This codes for CASSQAEQGSDTQYF.

This clonotype was recorded many times. The chain joins TRBV5-1 to TRBJ2-3; TRBD2 matches 10 bases. V gave up 1 base and J gave up 2 bases; unmatched junction bases: 1. Germline V lookup: CDR1 SGHRS, CDR2 YFSETQ. The length of the CDR3 is 15 residues. CDR3 loop: CASSLSGGATDTQYF. DNA for the CDR3: TGCGCCAGCAGCTTGAGCGGGGGGGCCACAGATACGCAGTATTTT. The full variable domain, completed using reference TRBV5-1 and TRBJ2-3, is KAGVTQTPRYLIKTRGQQVTLSCSPISGHRSVSWYQQTPGQGLQFLFEYFSETQRNKGNFPGRFSGRQFSNSRSEMNVSTLELGDSALYLCASSLSGGATDTQYFGPGTRLTVL.

The chain carries TRBV19 and TRBJ1-5; D is possibly TRBD1 (5 bases). Germline CDR1 and CDR2: LNHDA and SQIVND (reference sequence). The CDR3 has 15 residues. The germline V and J ends were trimmed by 6 bases and 5 bases, with 17 bases remaining between them. CDR3 residues: CASRVAGVGDQPQHF. CDR3 sequence (DNA): TGTGCCAGTAGAGTGGCGGGGGTAGGCGATCAGCCCCAGCATTTT.

This clonotype has just a few counts. The DNA of the CDR3 is TGCAGCGCTGTAGTCGCGAACACTGAAGCTTTCTTT. Its protein is CSAVVANTEAFF. This sequence joins TRBV29-1 and TRBJ1-1; no firm D call. This CDR3 comprises 12 residues. The germline V and J ends were trimmed by 7 bases and 1 base, with 10 bases remaining between them. Germline V CDR1 and CDR2: SQVTM, ANQGSEA.

The J gene is TRBJ2-3, the V gene TRBV4-2, with 10 bases aligning to TRBD2. The CDR3 has 17 amino acids. With 8 bases clipped from V and 4 bases from J, the junction kept 15 bases outside the gene matches. Germline CDR1 reads LGHNA; CDR2 reads YNFKEQ. CDR3 nucleotide sequence: TGTGCCAGCGCCCCGAATCCCAGCGGGGGGGGGCCAGATACGCAGTATTTT. Its translation: CASAPNPSGGGPDTQYF.

This clonotype was observed many times. This chain links TRBV6-5 with TRBJ2-7; the match to TRBD1 covers 8 bases. The trim removed 4 bases at V and 1 base at J, leaving 6 bases unmatched. Looked up from germline, CDR1 is MNHEY and CDR2 is SVGAGI. This CDR3 has 15 residues. CDR3 nucleotide sequence: TGTGCCAGCAGTTCTCGGGACAGGATTTCCTACGAGCAGTACTTC. Residues: CASSSRDRISYEQYF.

This clonotype was seen ten or more times. The chain recombines TRBV29-1 with TRBJ1-1; D uncertain. Germline CDR1 reads SQVTM; CDR2 reads ANQGSEA. The CDR3 consists of 12 residues. Trimming took off 4 bases at V and 1 base at J, with 7 bases between the two ends. The CDR3: CSVALPNTEAFF. The CDR3 nucleotides are TGCAGCGTTGCTCTCCCGAACACTGAAGCTTTCTTT.

This chain uses TRBV20-1 with TRBJ1-2; 8 nucleotides match TRBD1. V was clipped by 3 bases and J by 8 bases; unmatched bases: 11. Per the germline V gene, CDR1 is DFQATT and CDR2 is SNEGSKA (reference sequence). CDR3 size: 14 residues. In DNA form, the CDR3 reads TGCAGTGCTAGGCCGACAGGGGCTCTATGGGGCTACACCTTC. Amino acid sequence: CSARPTGALWGYTF.

The chain is built from TRBV5-1 and TRBJ2-7, with 8 bases identical to TRBD1. Trimming took 1 base from V and 3 from J; bases not matched to a gene: 6. This CDR3 is 15 amino acids long. Germline assignment: CDR1 SGHRS and CDR2 YFSETQ. The chain's CDR3 is CASSLSAGGFYEQYF. The CDR3 DNA is TGCGCCAGCAGCTTGTCGGCAGGGGGCTTCTACGAGCAGTACTTC.

The chain combines TRBV20-1 with TRBJ2-2; the match to TRBD2 covers 10 bases. This CDR3 is 15 amino acids long. Germline lookup yields CDR1 DFQATT and CDR2 SNEGSKA (reference sequence). With 5 bases clipped from V and 4 bases from J, the junction kept 7 bases outside the gene matches. DNA for the CDR3: TGCAGTGCTCCGACTAGCGGGTGGGGCACCGGGGAGCTGTTTTTT. It encodes CSAPTSGWGTGELFF.

DNA of the CDR3: TGTGCCAGCAGCCTTAGCGGGGCCAAAAACATTCAGTACTTC. This codes for CASSLSGAKNIQYF. The J gene is TRBJ2-4, the V gene TRBV28; 7 bases agree with TRBD2. Trimming took 6 bases from V and 1 from J; bases not matched to a gene: 3. The CDR3 contains 14 residues. The germline CDR1 and CDR2 sequences are MDHEN and SYDVKM.

This clonotype was found many times. The chain is built from TRBV20-1 and TRBJ2-3; TRBD1 or TRBD2 may be the D gene (5 bases each). Germline V gene lookup returns CDR1 DFQATT and CDR2 SNEGSKA (reference sequence). Deletions cut 5 bases from V and 7 bases from J, with 22 bases between. This CDR3 region has 15 residues. The DNA of the CDR3 is TGCAGTGCTTCAGAGGGCGGACGGGGCTCCCATACGCAGTATTTT. Protein sequence: CSASEGGRGSHTQYF.

The V gene is TRBV7-2, the J gene TRBJ2-2; 11 positions match TRBD2. The CDR3 consists of 15 residues. The V gene end was trimmed by 5 bases and the J gene end by 4 bases; junction bases not matched to a gene: 3. Germline V lookup: CDR1 SGHTA, CDR2 FQGNSA. CDR3: CASSRSGGATGELFF. CDR3 coding DNA: TGTGCCAGCAGCCGTAGCGGGGGGGCCACCGGGGAGCTGTTTTTT.

J is TRBJ1-3 and V is TRBV18; D is perhaps TRBD1 (5 bases). There are 16 residues in the CDR3. Germline CDR1 reads KGHSH; CDR2 reads LQKENI. V was clipped by 2 bases and J by 1 base, with 12 bases between them. The CDR3 DNA is TGTGCCAGCTCACCATCTCTAACAGGATCTGGAAACACCATATATTTT. Amino acids: CASSPSLTGSGNTIYF.

This chain connects TRBV10-3 to TRBJ1-2; D not resolved. V lost 4 bases and J 1 base, leaving 7 bases between the germline ends. The CDR3 length is 13 residues. The germline gives CDR1 ENHRY, CDR2 SYGVKD. The DNA of the CDR3 is TGTGCCATCAGTGCGGAGGTTAACTATGGCTACACCTTC. Residues: CAISAEVNYGYTF.

There are many counts of this clonotype. V usage is TRBV5-1 and J usage is TRBJ2-5, with D unresolved. The germline gives CDR1 SGHRS, CDR2 YFSETQ. Trimming stripped 4 bases from V and 3 bases from J, with 10 bases between. There are 13 residues in the CDR3. The chain's CDR3 is CASSPLTEETQYF. The CDR3 region has the DNA TGCGCCAGCAGCCCCCTGACGGAAGAGACCCAGTACTTC.

This clonotype was seen only a few times. CDR3 amino acids: CASSQDPPFLAGDNEQFF. CDR3 bases: TGTGCCAGCAGCCAAGATCCGCCCTTTCTAGCGGGGGACAATGAGCAGTTCTTC. V gene TRBV14 combines with J gene TRBJ2-1; TRBD2 aligns across 10 bases. The CDR3 totals 18 residues. J gave up 5 bases and V 0 bases, and 10 bases lay outside the gene matches. CDR1 is SGHDN and CDR2 is FVKESK in the germline V gene.

This clonotype was seen more than once but under ten times. The CDR3 coding sequence is TGTGCCAGCAGCGTAGACGGGGAACCAGACTATGGCTACACCTTC. The encoded protein is CASSVDGEPDYGYTF. This chain joins TRBV9 and TRBJ1-2; D gene ambiguous. V was clipped by 0 bases and J by 3 bases, with 12 bases between them. The germline V gene encodes CDR1 SGDLS and CDR2 YYNGEE. The CDR3 sequence is 15 residues long.